This TCR beta chain was captured by sequencing in a study of T-cell reconstitution after alpha-beta-depleted transplantation in children. Trimming removed 2 bases at V and 6 bases at J, with 9 bases between. This CDR3 is 13 amino acids long. Looked up from germline, CDR1 is SGHRS and CDR2 is YFSETQ. This clonotype occurred a few times. Using unique molecular identifiers, the investigators prepared the TCRbeta library. TCRdb re-derived calls from the PCR reads in MiXCR, one entry per CDR3 protein. The table records about 540,000 distinct CDR3 sequences, around 19% of them present only once. V gene TRBV5-1 combines with J gene TRBJ2-1; no clear D gene. The specimen comprised PBMCs from the stem cell graft donor, sampled from the stem cell graft. The sequence was collected from a human donor who donated a stem cell graft to a child with acute lymphoblastic leukemia. As DNA, the CDR3 is TGCGCCAGCAGCTTTGGCAGGTCCAATGAGCAGTTCTTC. It specifies CASSFGRSNEQFF.